The 13 T cell receptor beta chains below were found in one sample sequenced in a study of blood T cell repertoires in COVID-19. Using immunoSEQ multiplex PCR, the repertoire was profiled, and TCRdb retains in-frame clones only, with some absent. The table records roughly 50,000 clones, around 84% of them present only once. The material sequenced was peripheral blood. These receptors were collected from a man between 65 and 85 years old with active COVID-19.

V is TRBV28 and J is TRBJ1-1; D unclear. This CDR3 contains 12 residues. The germline V gene has CDR1 MDHEN and CDR2 SYDVKM. Between the trimmed V and J ends, which lost 8 bases and 4 bases, there was a span of 11 bases. The CDR3 DNA reads as TGTGCCAGCCTAACGCCTGGCACTGAAGCTTTCTTT. Its translation: CASLTPGTEAFF. The variable domain in full, completed from reference TRBV28 and TRBJ1-1, reads DVKVTQSSRYLVKRTGEKVFLECVQDMDHENMFWYRQDPGLGLRLIYFSYDVKMKEKGDIPEGYSVSREKKERFSLILESASTNQTSMYLCASLTPGTEAFFGQGTRLTVV.

The chain employs TRBV5-1 and TRBJ2-5; D is undetermined. V dropped 4 bases and J dropped 1 base, with 8 bases sitting between them. Germline lookup yields CDR1 SGHRS and CDR2 YFSETQ. The CDR3 covers 13 residues. CDR3 bases: TGCGCCAGCAGCGTAATTCCCCAAGAGACCCAGTACTTC. Translating it yields CASSVIPQETQYF.

The CDR3 reads CASRIERTDTQYF. Here the CDR3 DNA reads TGTGCCAGCAGAATAGAAAGAACAGATACGCAGTATTTT. The V gene is TRBV2, the J gene TRBJ2-3; no definite D call. The CDR3 has 13 amino acids. V was clipped by 6 bases and J by 3 bases, with 10 bases between them. The V gene's germline CDR1 is SNHLY and CDR2 FYNNEI.

The J gene is TRBJ2-7, the V gene TRBV5-5; 9 bases align to TRBD1. The V gene's germline CDR1 is SGHKS and CDR2 YYEKEE (reference sequence). With V trimmed by 1 base and J by 3 bases, 8 bases remained unmatched. This CDR3 is 16 amino acids long. CDR3 bases: TGTGCCAGCAGCTTGATATCGGGACAGGGAGTCTACGAGCAGTACTTC. Amino acids: CASSLISGQGVYEQYF.

The chain uses TRBV11-1 and TRBJ1-1, with D maybe TRBD1 (5 bases). Germline V CDR1 and CDR2: SGHAT, FQDESV (reference sequence). V was cut by 7 bases and J by 1 base, with 10 bases left in between. CDR3 size: 13 residues. CDR3 amino acids: CASTRTQNTEAFF. The CDR3 bases are TGTGCCAGCACCCGGACACAGAACACTGAAGCTTTCTTT.

The genes are TRBV7-2 and TRBJ2-2, with TRBD2 matching 13 bases. With V trimmed by 4 bases and J by 8 bases, 10 bases remained unmatched. In germline, CDR1 is SGHTA, CDR2 FQGNSA. The CDR3 has 17 residues. CDR3 sequence reads: CASSSDGTSGNMGELFF. The CDR3 coding sequence is TGTGCCAGCAGCTCAGACGGGACTAGCGGGAACATGGGGGAGCTGTTTTTT.

This rearrangement joins TRBV5-1 to TRBJ2-3; possible D gene TRBD2, 6 bases. The V end lost 4 bases, the J end lost 7 bases, and 16 bases lay between the germline ends. The CDR3 is 14 amino acids. Germline V gives CDR1 SGHRS, CDR2 YFSETQ. DNA for the CDR3: TGCGCCAGCAGCGGCGGGATCGGGGAGTATACGCAGTATTTT. Protein sequence: CASSGGIGEYTQYF.

The V gene is TRBV13, the J gene TRBJ2-3; tentatively, D is TRBD1 (5 bases). CDR3 length equals 15 residues. V shed 2 bases and J shed 1 base, with 10 bases lying between them. In germline, CDR1 is PRHDT, CDR2 FYEKMQ (reference sequence). CDR3 nucleotide sequence: TGTGCCAGCAGCTTATACAGGTCCCGCACAGATACGCAGTATTTT. As protein: CASSLYRSRTDTQYF.

The chain has TRBV6-6 and TRBJ1-5; tentatively, D is TRBD1 (6 bases). V was cut by 4 bases and J by 2 bases, with 12 bases left in between. Germline-derived CDR1 and CDR2 are MNHNY and SVGAGI (reference sequence). The CDR3 covers 15 residues. The CDR3 sequence is CASSSPGAGNQPQHF. The DNA of the CDR3 is TGTGCCAGCAGTTCCCCAGGGGCTGGCAATCAGCCCCAGCATTTT.

A note on this clone: At the DNA level, this CDR3 is encoded by other sequences in the same sample as well. This chain uses TRBV7-2 with TRBJ2-5, with TRBD2 matching over 7 bases. This CDR3 is built from 14 residues. The trim removed 3 bases at V and 1 base at J, leaving 2 bases unmatched. Germline-derived CDR1 and CDR2 are SGHTA and FQGNSA. In DNA form, the CDR3 reads TGTGCCAGCAGCTTTCAGCGGGGCCAAGAGACCCAGTACTTC. Encoded protein: CASSFQRGQETQYF.

The CDR3 loop is CASSVGPLDRGNTEAFF. The CDR3, as DNA: TGTGCCAGCAGCGTAGGACCCCTCGACAGGGGGAACACTGAAGCTTTCTTT. V gene TRBV9 combines with J gene TRBJ1-1, with 8 bases fitting TRBD1. The CDR3 sequence is 17 residues long. Germline V lookup: CDR1 SGDLS, CDR2 YYNGEE. V lost 0 bases and J lost 1; bases outside the gene matches: 8.

This clone occurred once. V is TRBV6-5 and J is TRBJ2-3; D gene ambiguous. The germline V gene encodes CDR1 MNHEY and CDR2 SVGAGI. Trimming pared 2 bases from V and 5 bases from J, leaving 5 bases between. This CDR3 has 12 amino acids. The CDR3 DNA reads TGTGCCAGCAGTTACAAGCAAGATACGCAGTATTTT. It is translated as CASSYKQDTQYF.

The chain employs TRBV19 and TRBJ2-2, with a possible D match to TRBD2 (6 bases). This CDR3 comprises 15 residues. The germline V gene encodes CDR1 LNHDA and CDR2 SQIVND (reference sequence). Trimming stripped 3 bases from V and 4 bases from J, with 12 bases between. Here the CDR3 DNA reads TGTGCCAGTAGTATTTTTGGGGGGACCACCGGGGAGCTGTTTTTT. Encoded protein: CASSIFGGTTGELFF.